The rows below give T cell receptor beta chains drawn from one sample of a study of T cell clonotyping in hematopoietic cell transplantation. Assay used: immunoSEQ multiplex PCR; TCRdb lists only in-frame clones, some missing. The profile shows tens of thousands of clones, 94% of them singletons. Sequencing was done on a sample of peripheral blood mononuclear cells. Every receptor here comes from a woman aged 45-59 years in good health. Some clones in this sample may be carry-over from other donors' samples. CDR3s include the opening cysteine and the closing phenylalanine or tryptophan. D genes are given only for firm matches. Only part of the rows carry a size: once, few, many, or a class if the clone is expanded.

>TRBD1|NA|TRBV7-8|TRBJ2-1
TGTGCCAGCAGCTTAAGGGACAGAAACAATGAGCAGTTCTTC
CASSLRDRNNEQFF
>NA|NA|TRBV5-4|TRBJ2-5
TGTGCCAGCAGCTTGAGAGGGGCCAAAGAGACCCAGTACTTC
CASSLRGAKETQYF
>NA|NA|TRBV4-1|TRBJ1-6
TGCGCCAGCAGCCAAGGCGGTCGTTCACCCCTCCACTTT
CASSQGGRSPLHF
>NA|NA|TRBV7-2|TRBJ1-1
TGTGCCAGCAGCCCAGACATGAACACTGAAGCTTTCTTT
CASSPDMNTEAFF
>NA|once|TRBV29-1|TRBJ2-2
TGCAGCGCCCGGAGGGGCTCCGGGGAGCTGTTTTTT
CSARRGSGELFF
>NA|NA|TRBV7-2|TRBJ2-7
TGTGCCAGCAGCTTAGAACGGACCTACGAGCAGTACTTC
CASSLERTYEQYF
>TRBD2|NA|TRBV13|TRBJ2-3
TGTGCCAGCAGCTTAGATCCCGCGGGAGGTACAGATACGCAGTATTTT
CASSLDPAGGTDTQYF
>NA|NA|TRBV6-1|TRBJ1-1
TGTGCCAGCAGTATACGGGATGGCACTGAAGCTTTCTTT
CASSIRDGTEAFF
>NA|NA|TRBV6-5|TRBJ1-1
TGTGCCAGCAGTTACGAGCGGGCAGTTGAAGCTTTCTTT
CASSYERAVEAFF
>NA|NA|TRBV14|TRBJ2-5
TGTGCCAGCAGCCTTCTTGTCAACGGGGGGACCCAGTACTTC
CASSLLVNGGTQYF
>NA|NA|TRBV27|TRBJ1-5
TGTGCCAGCAGTTGGGGGGCGGAGGGTCAGCCCCAGCATTTT
CASSWGAEGQPQHF
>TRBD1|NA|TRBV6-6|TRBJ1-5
TGTGCCAGCAGTTACCCCGACAGGGACCAGGGTCAGCCCCAGCATTTT
CASSYPDRDQGQPQHF
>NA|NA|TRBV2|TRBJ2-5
TGTGCCAGCAGTCCCCCGGAGACCCAGTACTTC
CASSPPETQYF
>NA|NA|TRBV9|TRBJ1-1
TGTGCCAGCAGCCCCCAGGGTTGGGACACTGAAGCTTTCTTT
CASSPQGWDTEAFF
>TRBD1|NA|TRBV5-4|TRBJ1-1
TGTGCCAGCAGCTTAGCGGACAGGGACACTGAAGCTTTCTTT
CASSLADRDTEAFF
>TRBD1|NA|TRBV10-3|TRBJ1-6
TGTGCCATCAGTGAGTCGGGACAGAAAAATTCACCCCTCCACTTT
CAISESGQKNSPLHF
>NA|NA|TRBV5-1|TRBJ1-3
TGCGCCAGCAGCTTGGAAGGGGTCGATCCCTCTGGAAACACCATATATTTT
CASSLEGVDPSGNTIYF
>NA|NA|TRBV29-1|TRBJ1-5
TGCAGCGTTGGGGAGGGGTTCTTTCAGCCCCAGCATTTT
CSVGEGFFQPQHF